This T cell receptor beta chain stems from a study of PD-1 blockade in classical Hodgkin lymphoma. Time point indicated: cycle 4 day 1 (C4D1), after five to seven weeks of nivolumab. Brentuximab vedotin exposure varied among the patients, all of whom had relapsed after autologous stem cell transplantation. V shed 7 bases and J shed 4 bases, with 13 bases lying between them. The CDR3 loop spans 13 amino acids. The germline V gene has CDR1 MDHEN and CDR2 SYDVKM. Whole-study findings and limits: Reported baseline diversity: healthy donors highest, relapsed/refractory patients lowest.

About this clone itself: The antigen is not known.

Using immunoSEQ multiplex PCR, the repertoire was profiled, and TCRdb retains in-frame clones only, with some absent. The repertoire includes about 20,000 clones, around 80% of them detected once, and approximately 20% sits in the top ten. Sequencing was performed on peripheral blood mononuclear cells (PBMCs), taken before the fourth cycle of nivolumab. This TCR was sampled from a human donor with classical Hodgkin lymphoma. The chain links TRBV28 to TRBJ1-2; D not resolved. The CDR3 reads CASTPAGFYGYTF. CDR3 sequence (DNA): TGTGCCAGCACCCCTGCGGGCTTCTATGGCTACACCTTC.